This T cell receptor beta chain was retrieved from a study of cytomegalovirus exposure and HLA in healthy donors. With respect to this clone: The antigen remains unidentified. The junction does not match germline at one end; this may be a read error.

CDR1 and CDR2 (germline): SQVTM, ANQGSEA. The length of the CDR3 is 13 residues. The PCR was carried out with 60 Vbeta primers and 13 Jbeta primers. Clones were read by immunoSEQ multiplex PCR, and TCRdb kept only the in-frame ones, dropping some. The table has 100,000 or so clones, over 70% seen once. Whole-study results and caveats: Being productive about 90% or about 30% of the time was typical of most TCR beta V segments in an earlier analysis. Presence/absence analyses treated sequencing depth as roughly uniform across donors.

J is TRBJ2-5 and V is TRBV29-1; D remains ambiguous. Sequenced material: PBMCs. The source is a man in his thirties or forties in good health and CMV-seronegative. The CDR3 region is CGVEAPLQETQYF. The CDR3 DNA reads TGCGGCGTTGAAGCACCCCTACAAGAGACCCAGTACTTC.